This T cell receptor (beta chain) was retrieved from a study of identical twins. Template switching (which added a universal primer site) was used, and cDNA carried unique molecular identifiers. Using its own MiXCR run on the 5' RACE reads, TCRdb lists one record per CDR3 protein. This sample has about 340,000 distinct CDR3 sequences, with roughly 10% found just once. As for this clonotype: The antigen is not known.

Whole-study findings and limits: The models gave estimates that fell short of the out-of-frame TCR alpha sharing seen in monozygotic twins. Excess sharing between twins was weaker in beta out-of-frame sequences.

The germline V and J ends were trimmed by 6 bases and 5 bases, with 19 bases remaining between them. Germline V gene lookup returns CDR1 SGHDT and CDR2 YYEEEE. This CDR3 has 15 residues. The sequence derives from a woman aged 50 to 65 in good health. What was sequenced was naive T cells sorted from blood. V and J are TRBV5-6 and TRBJ2-3; D gene uncertain. The CDR3 sequence: CASNFVENGEDTQYF. Written as DNA, the CDR3 is TGTGCCAGCAACTTCGTCGAGAATGGGGAAGATACGCAGTATTTT.